What follows are 32 T cell receptor beta chains derived from one specimen sequenced in a study of T cell responses to AZD1222 COVID-19 vaccine (dated by TCRdb to the early 2020s). Per the publication, the time point label means: about 28 days (+/-7) after the second vaccine dose. The method was the immunoSEQ multiplex PCR assay. TCRdb retrieved this table from immuneACCESS and kept in-frame rearrangements only. Not all clones are present; in checked studies, unresolved V genes account for under half, and no reason is known for the remainder. The sample yields 110,000 to 150,000 clones; 88% were counted once. The biggest ten clones account for about 3.4% of the sample. The sequenced sample was peripheral blood, obtained 28 days after the second AZD1222 dose. The source of these receptors is an adult who received the AZD1222 COVID-19 vaccine.

The V and J genes are TRBV19 and TRBJ2-5; 11 nucleotides agree with TRBD2. Germline trimming cut 6 bases from V and 5 bases from J; bases unmatched to any gene: 8. From germline, CDR1 is LNHDA and CDR2 SQIVND (reference sequence). The CDR3 has 15 residues. The CDR3 is CASRDLAGGGETQYF. The DNA of the CDR3 is TGTGCCAGTAGGGACCTAGCGGGGGGCGGTGAGACCCAGTACTTC.

The chain employs TRBV5-1 and TRBJ1-5; 9 bases map to TRBD1. The CDR3 is 15 residues long. The V segment lost 4 bases and the J segment 3 bases; nucleotides outside the gene matches: 5. Per the germline V gene, CDR1 is SGHRS and CDR2 is YFSETQ. The CDR3 coding sequence is TGCGCCAGCAGCGACGGGACAGGGAACAATCAGCCCCAGCATTTT. It translates to CASSDGTGNNQPQHF.

This clone was seen a few times. This chain joins TRBV5-6 and TRBJ2-7; 9 positions match TRBD2. The trim removed 4 bases at V and 0 bases at J, leaving 2 bases unmatched. The CDR3 covers 14 residues. Germline loops: CDR1 SGHDT, CDR2 YYEEEE. The CDR3 here is CASSDSGSSYEQYF. CDR3 bases: TGTGCCAGCAGCGATAGCGGGAGCTCCTACGAGCAGTACTTC.

This rearrangement joins TRBV4-3 to TRBJ2-1, with D unresolved. From germline, CDR1 is LGHNA and CDR2 YSLEER. With 0 bases removed from V and 3 bases from J, the gap between germline ends came to 6 bases. The CDR3 loop spans 14 amino acids. CDR3 loop: CASSQEESYNEQFF. In DNA, the CDR3 is TGCGCCAGCAGCCAAGAGGAAAGCTACAATGAGCAGTTCTTC.

This clone was seen more than once but under ten times. The chain couples TRBV30 to TRBJ1-5, with 10 bases that match TRBD1. Germline CDR1 GTSNPN, CDR2 SVGIG (reference sequence). Unmatched junction bases numbered 8, after V lost 5 bases and J lost 7 bases. This CDR3 spans 14 amino acids. DNA for the CDR3: TGTGCCTGGGCCGGGACAGGGGTTCTCCAGCCCCAGCATTTT. Translation: CAWAGTGVLQPQHF.

This rearrangement joins TRBV7-2 to TRBJ2-3, with D possibly being TRBD2 (6 bases). CDR1 and CDR2 (germline): SGHTA, FQGNSA. V was shortened by 0 bases and J by 4 bases, with 14 bases between the two germline ends. This CDR3 is 16 amino acids long. Here the CDR3 reads CASSLAGGLVSDTQYF. Here the CDR3 DNA reads TGTGCCAGCAGCTTAGCGGGGGGTTTGGTTTCAGATACGCAGTATTTT. The full variable domain, rest sourced from reference TRBV7-2 and TRBJ2-3, is GAGVSQSPSNKVTEKGKDVELRCDPISGHTALYWYRQSLGQGLEFLIYFQGNSAPDKSGLPSDRFSAERTGGSVSTLTIQRTQQEDSAVYLCASSLAGGLVSDTQYFGPGTRLTVL.

The V call is TRBV6-5, the J call TRBJ1-2; a possible D gene is TRBD1 (5 bases). With 6 bases removed from V and 9 bases from J, the gap between germline ends came to 23 bases. The CDR3 is made up of 15 amino acids. Per germline, CDR1 MNHEY and CDR2 SVGAGI. The CDR3, as DNA: TGTGCCAGCAGACCCACCGACAGTATGTGGTTTAGCTACACCTTC. It encodes CASRPTDSMWFSYTF.

The chain uses TRBV7-6 and TRBJ2-2, with D possibly called TRBD1 or TRBD2 (7 bases each). Trimming shortened V by 5 bases and J by 7 bases, and 23 bases separated the two germline ends. The CDR3 length is 17 residues. The germline V gene encodes CDR1 SGHVS and CDR2 FNYEAQ. For the CDR3, the DNA is TGTGCCAGCAGCCCGGCGGGGAGGGGGCGATATGGCGGGGAGCTGTTTTTT. This codes for CASSPAGRGRYGGELFF.

This chain connects TRBV30 to TRBJ2-1; a weak D match, TRBD1 (7 bases). This CDR3 contains 13 residues. V was shortened by 3 bases and J by 6 bases, with 12 bases between the two germline ends. Germline values: CDR1 GTSNPN, CDR2 SVGIG (reference sequence). CDR3 amino acids: CAWSRGAPNEQFF. CDR3 nucleotide sequence: TGTGCCTGGAGCAGGGGGGCCCCCAATGAGCAGTTCTTC.

V and J are TRBV13 and TRBJ2-2; D remains unclear. Germline V lookup: CDR1 PRHDT, CDR2 FYEKMQ (reference sequence). V lost 7 bases and J 2 bases, leaving 8 bases between the germline ends. This CDR3 is 13 amino acids long. CDR3 loop: CASTYTNTGELFF. DNA of the CDR3: TGTGCCAGCACTTACACTAACACCGGGGAGCTGTTTTTT.

This rearrangement joins TRBV27 to TRBJ2-1; 7 nucleotides align to TRBD1. Germline V gene sequence: CDR1 MNHEY, CDR2 SMNVEV (reference sequence). The V segment lost 8 bases and the J segment 6 bases; nucleotides outside the gene matches: 4. The CDR3 spans 12 residues. CDR3 region: CASGAGGNEQFF. DNA for the CDR3: TGTGCCAGCGGGGCAGGGGGCAATGAGCAGTTCTTC.

The chain employs TRBV5-1 and TRBJ1-1; D perhaps matches TRBD1 (6 bases). Germline values: CDR1 SGHRS, CDR2 YFSETQ. Deletions cut 2 bases from V and 1 base from J, with 12 bases between. The CDR3 length is 15 residues. The CDR3 DNA is TGCGCCAGCAGCTTACAACAGGGAAGGAACACTGAAGCTTTCTTT. It translates to CASSLQQGRNTEAFF.

This chain connects TRBV4-1 to TRBJ1-4, with TRBD1 as a possible D gene (5 bases). Per the germline V gene, CDR1 is MGHRA and CDR2 is YSYEKL. CDR3 length equals 14 residues. V lost 2 bases to trimming and J lost 8 bases, with 12 bases between them. As DNA, the CDR3 is TGCGCCAGCAGCCAATTCGGGGGAGGCGAAAAACTGTTTTTT. Translated: CASSQFGGGEKLFF.

The chain has TRBV19 and TRBJ2-3; TRBD2 matches at 11 bases. From germline, CDR1 is LNHDA and CDR2 SQIVND (reference sequence). The CDR3 is 21 amino acids. V lost 2 bases to trimming and J lost 3 bases; unmatched junction nucleotides: 19. This chain's CDR3 is CASSIQSRASGRRGRTDTQYF. In DNA, the CDR3 is TGTGCCAGTAGTATACAGAGTAGAGCTAGCGGGAGGAGGGGAAGGACAGATACGCAGTATTTT.

In its sample, this clone was seen a few times. V usage is TRBV5-1 and J usage is TRBJ2-1; D may be TRBD2 (6 bases). Germline assignment: CDR1 SGHRS and CDR2 YFSETQ. V was cut by 1 base and J by 5 bases, with 13 bases left in between. The CDR3 totals 15 residues. CDR3 loop: CASSLTTAGDNEQFF. The CDR3, as DNA: TGCGCCAGCAGCTTGACTACAGCGGGCGACAATGAGCAGTTCTTC.

This chain joins TRBV7-2 and TRBJ2-3, with a tentative D call TRBD1 (5 bases). The CDR3 loop spans 14 amino acids. The V gene lost 2 bases and the J gene lost 10 bases, with 16 bases spanning the gap. The germline V gene has CDR1 SGHTA and CDR2 FQGNSA. In DNA form, the CDR3 reads TGTGCCAGCAGCTTAACGGCCAGCGACAGCCCGCAGTATTTT. Protein: CASSLTASDSPQYF.

The chain uses TRBV20-1 and TRBJ2-1, with D perhaps assigned TRBD1 or TRBD2 (6 bases each). The CDR3 is made up of 11 amino acids. V was cut by 5 bases and J by 9 bases, with 11 bases left in between. Germline assignment: CDR1 DFQATT and CDR2 SNEGSKA (reference sequence). The CDR3 protein is CSAEGGTEQFF. DNA for the CDR3: TGCAGTGCTGAGGGGGGAACTGAGCAGTTCTTC.

The chain links TRBV29-1 to TRBJ2-7; 7 positions match TRBD2. The CDR3 sequence is 12 residues long. The junction had 3 bases not matched to a gene; V was cut back by 4 bases and J by 3 bases. Per the germline V gene, CDR1 is SQVTM and CDR2 is ANQGSEA. CDR3 in amino acids: CSVVGGSYEQYF. The CDR3, as DNA: TGCAGCGTTGTGGGGGGGAGCTACGAGCAGTACTTC.

This clone was recorded a few times. V gene TRBV2 combines with J gene TRBJ2-7, with D perhaps matching TRBD2 (6 bases). V was trimmed by 4 bases and J by 4 bases, leaving 8 bases between them. CDR1 and CDR2 from the germline V gene are SNHLY and FYNNEI. The CDR3 contains 12 residues. The CDR3 DNA reads as TGTGCCAGCAGTGGGGGACTTTACGAGCAGTACTTC. Translated, it gives CASSGGLYEQYF.

This clone was seen only a few times. The rearrangement joins TRBV29-1 to TRBJ2-2, with D possibly being TRBD1 (6 bases). The germline V gene has CDR1 SQVTM and CDR2 ANQGSEA. The CDR3 is 16 amino acids. Deletions cut 5 bases from V and 7 bases from J, with 23 bases between. The CDR3 region has the DNA TGCAGCGTTCAGATTACAGGGAGCCCAAGGGGCGGGGAGCTGTTTTTT. It yields the protein CSVQITGSPRGGELFF.

The chain recombines TRBV3-1 (or the pseudogene TRBV3-2) with TRBJ1-1; 7 nucleotides align to TRBD1. The CDR3 length is 13 residues. Germline CDR1 LGHDT, CDR2 YNNKEL (reference sequence). Trimming took 4 bases from V and 5 from J; bases not matched to a gene: 4. The CDR3 spells CASSRQGGTEAFF. CDR3 nucleotide sequence: TGTGCCAGCAGCCGACAGGGAGGTACTGAAGCTTTCTTT.

The chain joins TRBV27 to TRBJ1-5, with TRBD1 as a possible D gene (5 bases). Germline loops: CDR1 MNHEY, CDR2 SMNVEV (reference sequence). V shed 4 bases and J shed 0 bases, with 16 bases lying between them. The CDR3 loop spans 17 amino acids. This CDR3 reads CASSSVRGAYSNQPQHF. The CDR3 DNA is TGTGCCAGCAGTTCCGTGAGAGGGGCTTATAGCAATCAGCCCCAGCATTTT.

The chain recombines TRBV6-5 with TRBJ2-2, with D possibly being TRBD2 (5 bases). This CDR3 contains 13 residues. CDR1 and CDR2 (germline): MNHEY, SVGAGI. Trimming took off 6 bases at V and 5 bases at J, with 10 bases between the two ends. Here the CDR3 DNA reads TGTGCCAGCAGCCTTCGAGGGACCGGGGAGCTGTTTTTT. This translates into CASSLRGTGELFF.

This chain uses TRBV7-9 with TRBJ2-2, with D possibly TRBD1 on 5 matching bases. Trimming removed 6 bases from V and 1 base from J, with 12 bases in between. This CDR3 is built from 15 residues. CDR1 is SEHNR, CDR2 FQNEAQ, per germline (reference sequence). CDR3 DNA: TGTGCCAGCAGGCCGGCTACAGGGAACACCGGGGAGCTGTTTTTT. Its protein is CASRPATGNTGELFF.

The J gene is TRBJ2-1, the V gene TRBV3-1 (or the pseudogene TRBV3-2); 11 bases line up with TRBD2. V shed 5 bases, J shed 8 bases, and the junction held 5 bases outside the gene matches. CDR1 and CDR2 from the germline V gene are LGHDT and YNNKEL (reference sequence). There are 14 residues in the CDR3. Written as DNA, the CDR3 is TGTGCCAGCAGCGCCACTAGCGGGAGCCATGAGCAGTTCTTC. Translation: CASSATSGSHEQFF.

The V gene is TRBV28, the J gene TRBJ1-1; D not certain. The CDR3 covers 13 residues. Germline CDR1 reads MDHEN; CDR2 reads SYDVKM. V shed 2 bases and J shed 2 bases, with 6 bases lying between them. The CDR3, as DNA: TGTGCCAGCAGTTTAAAAGCTAACACTGAAGCTTTCTTT. Protein: CASSLKANTEAFF.

V usage is TRBV9 and J usage is TRBJ1-3; possibly TRBD1 for D (5 bases). Germline V gene lookup returns CDR1 SGDLS and CDR2 YYNGEE. V was trimmed by 4 bases and J by 2 bases, leaving 16 bases between them. This CDR3 spans 16 amino acids. The CDR3 nucleotides read TGTGCCAGCAGCTCACTCTCAGGGCTAACTGGAAACACCATATATTTT. Translating gives CASSSLSGLTGNTIYF.

V is TRBV21-1 and J is TRBJ2-3; TRBD2 was called by the table and not checked on the DNA. TRBV21-1 is given as a pseudogene. This CDR3 is built from 17 residues. The CDR3 nucleotides read TGTGCCAGCAGCAGGTATCGGGGGGAGTGGGGCTCAGATACGCAGTATTTT. Translated: CASSRYRGEWGSDTQYF.

The rearrangement uses TRBV28 and TRBJ1-2; D ambiguous. Trimming removed 7 bases from V and 4 bases from J, with 28 bases in between. The CDR3 spans 18 residues. Germline CDR1 is MDHEN and CDR2 is SYDVKM. In DNA form, the CDR3 reads TGTGCCAGCAATTGGGAGCCGGCAGCTGGAGGATTGAGCTATGGCTACACCTTC. Encoded protein: CASNWEPAAGGLSYGYTF.

The rearrangement links TRBV4-1 to TRBJ2-7; 8 nucleotides line up with TRBD1. With V trimmed by 3 bases and J by 3 bases, 7 bases remained unmatched. Germline-derived CDR1 and CDR2 are MGHRA and YSYEKL. The length of the CDR3 is 15 residues. As DNA, the CDR3 is TGCGCCAGCAGCCAGGGGACAGGAGATTTCTACGAGCAGTACTTC. This encodes CASSQGTGDFYEQYF.

This clone was seen only a few times. The V gene is TRBV5-1, the J gene TRBJ1-4; D perhaps matches TRBD1 (6 bases). V shed 6 bases and J shed 8 bases, with 17 bases lying between them. This CDR3 has 14 amino acids. Per the germline V gene, CDR1 is SGHRS and CDR2 is YFSETQ. In DNA form, the CDR3 reads TGCGCCAGCAACCAGTGGGGGGACAAAGAAAAACTGTTTTTT. This codes for CASNQWGDKEKLFF.

The chain has TRBV4-1 and TRBJ1-5; D is uncertain. The CDR3 covers 16 residues. CDR1 MGHRA and CDR2 YSYEKL come from the germline V gene. V was clipped by 0 bases and J by 3 bases, with 12 bases between them. This CDR3 is CASSQDQGGNNQPQHF. CDR3 sequence (DNA): TGCGCCAGCAGCCAAGATCAAGGAGGAAACAATCAGCCCCAGCATTTT.